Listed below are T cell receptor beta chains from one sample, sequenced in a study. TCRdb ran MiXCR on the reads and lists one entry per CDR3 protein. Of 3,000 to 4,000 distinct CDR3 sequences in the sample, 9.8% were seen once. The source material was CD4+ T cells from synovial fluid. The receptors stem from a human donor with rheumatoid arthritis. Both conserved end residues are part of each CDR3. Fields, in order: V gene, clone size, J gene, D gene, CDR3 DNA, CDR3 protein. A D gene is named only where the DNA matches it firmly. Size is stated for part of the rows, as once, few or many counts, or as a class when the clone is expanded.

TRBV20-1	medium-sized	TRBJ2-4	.	TGCAGTGCTATATGGACCGGAGGAAACATTCAGTACTTC	CSAIWTGGNIQYF
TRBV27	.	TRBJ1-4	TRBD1	TGTGCCAGCAGGCCCTCGGGACAGGGTTTTAATGAAAAACTGTTTTTT	CASRPSGQGFNEKLFF
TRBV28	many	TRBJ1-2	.	TGTGCCAGCAGTTTGCCTCCAGGCCAGGCGGGCTACACCTTC	CASSLPPGQAGYTF
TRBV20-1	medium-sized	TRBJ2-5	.	TGCAGTGCTAGAGAACAGGGTTCAGAGACCCAGTACTTC	CSAREQGSETQYF
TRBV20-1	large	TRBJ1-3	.	TGCAGTGCTAGAGAGGACAGCTCTGGAAACACCATATATTTT	CSAREDSSGNTIYF
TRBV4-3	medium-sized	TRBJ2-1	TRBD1	TGCGCCAGCAGCCAAATAGCGGGACAGGGGAATGAGCAGTTCTTC	CASSQIAGQGNEQFF
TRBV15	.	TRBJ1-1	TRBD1	TGTGCCAGCGGGACAGGCTGGGTGGGCACTGAAGCTTTCTTT	CASGTGWVGTEAFF
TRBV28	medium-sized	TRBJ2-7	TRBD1	TGTGCCAGCAGTCCCCCACAGGGGTACGAGCAGTACTTC	CASSPPQGYEQYF
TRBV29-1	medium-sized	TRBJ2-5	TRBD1	TGCAGCGTTGAGGCCAAGGGGGCGGATGAGACCCAGTACTTC	CSVEAKGADETQYF
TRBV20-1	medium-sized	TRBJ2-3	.	TGCAGTGCCCGGGATACTAGCACAGATACGCAGTATTTT	CSARDTSTDTQYF
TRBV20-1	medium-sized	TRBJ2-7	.	TGCAGTGCTAGCCTATATGAGCCGGGAGAGCAGTACTTC	CSASLYEPGEQYF
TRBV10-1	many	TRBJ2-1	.	TGCGCCAGCAGTGAGGCCTATAACAATGAGCAGTTCTTC	CASSEAYNNEQFF
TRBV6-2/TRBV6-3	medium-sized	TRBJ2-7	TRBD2	TGTGCCAGCAGTTACTCGGTCGGTCAAGCGGGAGTCCGCTACGAGCAGTACTTC	CASSYSVGQAGVRYEQYF
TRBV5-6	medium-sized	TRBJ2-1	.	TGTGCCAGCAGCTCCTCCGAGGGGGGAAAATTGCTCTCCAATGAGCAGTTCTTC	CASSSSEGGKLLSNEQFF
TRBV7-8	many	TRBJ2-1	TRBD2	TGTGCCAGCAGCCTCGGGACTAGCGGGAATGAGCAGTTCTTC	CASSLGTSGNEQFF
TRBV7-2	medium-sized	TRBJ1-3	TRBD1	TGTGCCAGCAGCTCCGGGACAGGGGGTCAGTCTGGAAACACCATATATTTT	CASSSGTGGQSGNTIYF
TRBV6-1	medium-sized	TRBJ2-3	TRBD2	TGTGCCAGCACCACACTAGCGACTAGCACAGATACGCAGTATTTT	CASTTLATSTDTQYF
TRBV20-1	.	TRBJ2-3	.	TGCAGTGCTATAAACAGGGGCACAGATACGCAGTATTTT	CSAINRGTDTQYF
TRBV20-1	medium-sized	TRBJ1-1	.	TGCAGTGCTAGAGATCCGGCCACTGAAGCTTTCTTT	CSARDPATEAFF
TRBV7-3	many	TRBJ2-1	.	TGTGCCAGCAGCTTAAGTACAACCTGGGGCAATGAGCAGTTCTTC	CASSLSTTWGNEQFF
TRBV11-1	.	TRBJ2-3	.	TGTGCCAGCAGCCCGCGGACAGAACCAGATACGCAGTATTTT	CASSPRTEPDTQYF
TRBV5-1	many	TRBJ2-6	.	TGCGCCAGCAGCTTGTCAGAATCTGGGGCCAACGTCCTGACTTTC	CASSLSESGANVLTF
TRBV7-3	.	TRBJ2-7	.	TGTGCCAGCAGCCCCGCTGACAGTTTCCTCTACGAGCAGTACTTC	CASSPADSFLYEQYF
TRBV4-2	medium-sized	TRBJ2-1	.	TGTGCCAGCAGCCAAGATGGCCAGGGCATCAATGAGCAGTTCTTC	CASSQDGQGINEQFF
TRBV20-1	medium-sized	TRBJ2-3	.	TGCAGTGCTAGAGTGACGGACACAGATACGCAGTATTTT	CSARVTDTDTQYF
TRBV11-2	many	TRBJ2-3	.	TGTGCCAGCAGCTTAGCGGGATACGCAGATACGCAGTATTTT	CASSLAGYADTQYF
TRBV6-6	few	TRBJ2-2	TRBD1	TGTGCCAGCTCAGGGGGAGATACCGGGGAGCTGTTTTTT	CASSGGDTGELFF
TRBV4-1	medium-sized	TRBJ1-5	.	TGCGCCAGCAGCCAAGATCCGGGACAAAATCAGCCCCAGCATTTT	CASSQDPGQNQPQHF
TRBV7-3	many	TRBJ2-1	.	TGTGCCAGCAGCTTAGCCCAGGGAGTCGATGAGCAGTTCTTC	CASSLAQGVDEQFF
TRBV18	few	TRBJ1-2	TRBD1	TGTGCCAGCTCACCCCGGGACAGGGGGGACTATGGCTACACCTTC	CASSPRDRGDYGYTF
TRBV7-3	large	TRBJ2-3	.	TGTGCCAGCAGCTTAGCCCCTGGGACAGATACGCAGTATTTT	CASSLAPGTDTQYF